Below are 15 T cell receptor beta chains sequenced from a single sample in a study of blood T cell repertoires in COVID-19. Some clones are missing from TCRdb's copy, which holds only in-frame ones; the method was immunoSEQ multiplex PCR. The sample records 130,000 to 150,000 clones, more than 80% being singletons. Source material: peripheral blood. The receptors come from a human donor with acute or convalescent COVID-19. The donor label of this sample is uncertain.

The chain is built from TRBV27 and TRBJ1-5; perhaps TRBD1 as D (5 bases). Per the germline V gene, CDR1 is MNHEY and CDR2 is SMNVEV (reference sequence). The CDR3 loop spans 15 amino acids. With 2 bases removed from V and 2 bases from J, the gap between germline ends came to 10 bases. Written as DNA, the CDR3 is TGTGCCAGCAGTTTAAGCAGGGCGGGCAATCAGCCCCAGCATTTT. This codes for CASSLSRAGNQPQHF.

V is TRBV11-1 and J is TRBJ2-1, with 7 nucleotides matching TRBD2. Germline CDR1 and CDR2: SGHAT and FQDESV (reference sequence). This CDR3 spans 15 amino acids. With 7 bases clipped from V and 7 bases from J, the junction kept 13 bases outside the gene matches. The CDR3 DNA reads as TGTGCCAGCATCAGCACTAGCGAGGGCAGGAATGAGCAGTTCTTC. Amino acids: CASISTSEGRNEQFF.

A word on this clone: Additional DNA sequences in this sample encode the identical CDR3. The chain is built from TRBV11-2 and TRBJ1-1; D call uncertain. The CDR3 covers 13 residues. Per germline, CDR1 SGHAT and CDR2 FQNNGV. The germline V and J ends were trimmed by 5 bases and 1 base, with 8 bases remaining between them. The CDR3, as DNA: TGTGCCAGCAGCCCCCCAGGGAACACTGAAGCTTTCTTT. This codes for CASSPPGNTEAFF.

V usage is TRBV7-2 and J usage is TRBJ1-1; D might be TRBD1 (5 bases). The CDR3 covers 14 residues. The germline CDR1 and CDR2 sequences are SGHTA and FQGNSA. V lost 1 base and J lost 4, with 10 bases in between. The CDR3 spells CASSLGQGSTEAFF. CDR3 nucleotide sequence: TGTGCCAGCAGCTTAGGGCAGGGAAGCACTGAAGCTTTCTTT.

As for this clone: The same CDR3 arises from other DNA sequences in this sample as well. This sequence joins TRBV6-5 and TRBJ1-6; 9 bases line up with TRBD1. CDR1 and CDR2 from the germline V gene are MNHEY and SVGAGI. The V gene end was trimmed by 0 bases and the J gene end by 7 bases; junction bases not matched to a gene: 1. The CDR3 length is 15 residues. Here the CDR3 DNA reads TGTGCCAGCAGTTACTCGGGGACAGGGAATTCACCCCTCCACTTT. Its protein product is CASSYSGTGNSPLHF.

The chain links TRBV24-1 to TRBJ2-3, with D perhaps TRBD2 (6 bases). This CDR3 spans 15 amino acids. Trimming took off 3 bases at V and 5 bases at J, with 14 bases between the two ends. Germline V gene sequence: CDR1 KGHDR, CDR2 SFDVKD. The CDR3 is CATSDQGRAGDTQYF. The CDR3 DNA follows: TGTGCCACCAGTGATCAGGGACGAGCGGGAGATACGCAGTATTTT.

J is TRBJ1-3 and V is TRBV2, with unresolved D. The CDR3 totals 14 residues. V lost 3 bases and J 0 bases, leaving 6 bases between the germline ends. Germline V gives CDR1 SNHLY, CDR2 FYNNEI. CDR3 in DNA: TGTGCCAGCAGTGACCAAATCTCTGGAAACACCATATATTTT. Protein: CASSDQISGNTIYF.

V and J are TRBV2 and TRBJ2-2, with D tentatively TRBD1 (5 bases). V was cut by 5 bases and J by 4 bases, with 11 bases left in between. CDR3 length equals 14 residues. Germline CDR1 and CDR2: SNHLY and FYNNEI. The CDR3 nucleotides are TGTGCCAGCAGTCCCGACAGTGGCACCGGGGAGCTGTTTTTT. Residues: CASSPDSGTGELFF.

The chain has TRBV12-3 or TRBV12-4 and TRBJ2-7; D possibly corresponds to TRBD1 (6 bases). The CDR3 has 13 residues. Trimming pared 3 bases from V and 3 bases from J, leaving 9 bases between. The chain's CDR3 is CASSLGAIYEQYV. The CDR3 nucleotides read TGTGCCAGCAGTTTGGGGGCCATCTACGAGCAGTACGTC.

This chain uses TRBV13 with TRBJ1-2, with D possibly being TRBD1 (6 bases). Germline CDR1 is PRHDT and CDR2 is FYEKMQ (reference sequence). There are 18 residues in the CDR3. V lost 6 bases to trimming and J lost 4 bases, with 27 bases between them. The chain's CDR3 is CASSRASGVRGTVYGYTF. The CDR3 DNA is TGTGCCAGCAGTCGAGCTTCAGGGGTAAGGGGTACGGTCTATGGCTACACCTTC.

The chain uses TRBV12-3 or TRBV12-4 and TRBJ1-2; TRBD1 matches 8 bases. The CDR3 loop spans 13 amino acids. J gave up 7 bases and V 6 bases, and 7 bases lay outside the gene matches. The CDR3 spells CASSPDRVVGYTF. CDR3 coding DNA: TGTGCCAGCAGCCCGGACAGGGTGGTTGGCTACACCTTC.

The gene calls are TRBV10-2 and TRBJ1-1; the match to TRBD1 covers 8 bases. CDR1 and CDR2 (germline): WSHSY, SAAADI. The CDR3 is 13 amino acids. V was clipped by 6 bases and J by 7 bases; unmatched bases: 7. This chain's CDR3 is CASRETGDSEAFF. CDR3 DNA: TGCGCCAGCAGGGAGACAGGGGATAGTGAAGCTTTCTTT.

The rearrangement uses TRBV9 and TRBJ1-6; a weak D match, TRBD1 (6 bases). V lost 2 bases to trimming and J lost 0 bases, with 6 bases between them. CDR3 size: 15 residues. Germline-derived CDR1 and CDR2 are SGDLS and YYNGEE. The CDR3 is CASSVDSSYNSPLHF. The CDR3 nucleotides read TGTGCCAGCAGCGTGGACAGCTCCTATAATTCACCCCTCCACTTT.

The chain joins TRBV7-9 to TRBJ1-1; 9 nucleotides agree with TRBD1. This CDR3 has 17 residues. From germline, CDR1 is SEHNR and CDR2 FQNEAQ (reference sequence). V trimming: 8 bases; J trimming: 0 bases; junction bases outside the gene matches: 13. CDR3 amino acids: CASGKTGTGFMNTEAFF. For the CDR3, the DNA is TGTGCCAGCGGAAAAACCGGGACAGGGTTTATGAACACTGAAGCTTTCTTT.

The chain carries TRBV5-4 and TRBJ1-6, with no clear D. Trimming cost V 3 bases and J 0 bases, with 13 bases left between them. The germline V gene encodes CDR1 SGHNT and CDR2 YYREEE (reference sequence). This CDR3 has 17 residues. CDR3 bases: TGTGCCAGCAGCTCTGCGGGGTCCAGCTCCTATAATTCACCCCTCCACTTT. This encodes CASSSAGSSSYNSPLHF.